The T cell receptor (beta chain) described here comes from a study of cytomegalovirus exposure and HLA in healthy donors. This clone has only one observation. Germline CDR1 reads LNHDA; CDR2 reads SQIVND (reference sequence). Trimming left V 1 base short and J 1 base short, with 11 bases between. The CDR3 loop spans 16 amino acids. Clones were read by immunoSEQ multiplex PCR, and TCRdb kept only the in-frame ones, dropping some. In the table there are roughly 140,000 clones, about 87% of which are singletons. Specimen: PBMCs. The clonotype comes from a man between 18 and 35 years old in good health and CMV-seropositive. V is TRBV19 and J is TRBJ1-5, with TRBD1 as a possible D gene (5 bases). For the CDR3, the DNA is TGTGCCAGTAGTATAGGAGGGCGGGGGAGCAATCAGCCCCAGCATTTT. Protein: CASSIGGRGSNQPQHF.